This T cell receptor beta chain comes out of a study of spatial heterogeneity in lung cancer. The germline V gene has CDR1 SEHNR and CDR2 FQNEAQ (reference sequence). Unmatched junction bases numbered 6, after V lost 5 bases and J lost 4 bases. The CDR3 loop spans 14 amino acids. By sample share, this clonotype is medium-sized (0.01 to 0.1%). The antigen is not known. Noted time point: sample taken at primary tumor resection. Whole RNA came from tumor, nontumor lung or frozen PBMC and was sequenced without being sorted. Study-level points and caveats: Expanded alpha and beta TCR counts within tumors tracked tumor mutation counts.

Via MiXCR, TCRdb re-called the 5' RACE reads, giving one row per CDR3 protein. The sample records almost 9,500 distinct CDR3 sequences, 6% to 6.5% being singletons. The chain joins TRBV7-9 to TRBJ1-2, with 8 bases identical to TRBD1. The receptor comes from a male donor with early-stage non-small cell lung cancer. This sample comprised lung tumor tissue, obtained at surgery. The DNA of the CDR3 is TGTGCCAGCAGCCCGGAGACAGGGGTCTATGGCTACACCTTC. Its translation: CASSPETGVYGYTF.